This TCR beta chain is from a study of human thymus T cells. Half of the eight donors gave about 0.45-1 mL blood during surgery. The repertoire was sequenced with immunoSEQ multiplex PCR; TCRdb's copy has only in-frame clones and lacks some. The sample holds about 50,000 clones, 95% seen once. CDR3 length equals 12 residues. The V end was cut by 1 base, the J end by 7 bases, with 6 bases between. From germline, CDR1 is SGHKS and CDR2 YYEKEE (reference sequence). Turning to this clone: Its target is not known.

Whole-study findings and limits: Apparent skewing of V and J gene usage characterized both thymic and blood repertoires.

The origin of this receptor is a girl under three years old with a congenital heart defect but otherwise immunologically healthy. The rearrangement joins TRBV5-5 to TRBJ1-3; D not resolved. The sample taken for sequencing was blood. The CDR3: CASSLSGNTIYF. The DNA of the CDR3 is TGTGCCAGCAGCTTGAGTGGTAACACCATATATTTT.